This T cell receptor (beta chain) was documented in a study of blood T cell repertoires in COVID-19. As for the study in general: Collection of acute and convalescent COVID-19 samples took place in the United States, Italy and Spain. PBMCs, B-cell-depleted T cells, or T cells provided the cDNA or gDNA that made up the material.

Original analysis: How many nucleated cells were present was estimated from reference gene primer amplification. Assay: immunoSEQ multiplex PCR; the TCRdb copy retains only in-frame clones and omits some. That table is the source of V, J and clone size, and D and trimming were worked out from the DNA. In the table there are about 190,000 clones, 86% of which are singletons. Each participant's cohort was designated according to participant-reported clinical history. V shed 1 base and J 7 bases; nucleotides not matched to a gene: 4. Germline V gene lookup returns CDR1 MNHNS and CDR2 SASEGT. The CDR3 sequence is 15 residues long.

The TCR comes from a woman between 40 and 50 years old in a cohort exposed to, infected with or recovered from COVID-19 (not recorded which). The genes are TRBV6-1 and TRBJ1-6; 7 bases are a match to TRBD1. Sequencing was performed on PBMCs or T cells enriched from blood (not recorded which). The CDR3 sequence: CASSEVEQGNSPLHF. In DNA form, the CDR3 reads TGTGCCAGCAGTGAAGTCGAACAGGGGAATTCACCCCTCCACTTT.